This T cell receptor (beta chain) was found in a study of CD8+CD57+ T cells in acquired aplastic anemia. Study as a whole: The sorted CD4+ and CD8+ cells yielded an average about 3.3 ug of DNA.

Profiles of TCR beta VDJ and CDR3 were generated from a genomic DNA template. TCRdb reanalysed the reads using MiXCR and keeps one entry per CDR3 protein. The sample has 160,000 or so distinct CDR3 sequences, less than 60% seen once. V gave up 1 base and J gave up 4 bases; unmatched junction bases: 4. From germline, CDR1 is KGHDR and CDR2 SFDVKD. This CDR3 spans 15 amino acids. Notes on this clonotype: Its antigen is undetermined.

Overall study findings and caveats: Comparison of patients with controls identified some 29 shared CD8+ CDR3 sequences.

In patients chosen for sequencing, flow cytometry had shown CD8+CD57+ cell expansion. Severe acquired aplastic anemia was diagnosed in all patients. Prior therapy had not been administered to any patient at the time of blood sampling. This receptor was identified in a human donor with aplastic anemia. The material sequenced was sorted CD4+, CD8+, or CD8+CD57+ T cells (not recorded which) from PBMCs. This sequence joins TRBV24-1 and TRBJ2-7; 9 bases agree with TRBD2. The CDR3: CATSDFGLAGYEQYF. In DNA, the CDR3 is TGTGCCACCAGTGATTTTGGGCTAGCGGGATACGAGCAGTACTTC.